A single sample is the source of the 29 T cell receptor beta chains below, sequenced in a study of T cell changes during pregnancy in multiple sclerosis. Repertoires were generated with immunoSEQ multiplex PCR, while TCRdb's copy carries only in-frame clones and drops some. There are 65,000 to 80,000 clones in the sample; 90% to 95% occur only once, and roughly 0.94% lies in the top ten. Sequencing was performed on peripheral blood, taken in the first trimester of pregnancy. The receptor source for this set is a female donor with multiple sclerosis, enrolled in a pregnancy study.

The chain employs TRBV19 and TRBJ1-5; TRBD1 matches 11 bases. The germline gives CDR1 LNHDA, CDR2 SQIVND (reference sequence). Unmatched junction bases numbered 4, after V lost 3 bases and J lost 6 bases. This CDR3 contains 15 residues. The CDR3 loop reads CASSMLGQGVQPQHF. For the CDR3, the DNA is TGTGCCAGTAGTATGCTGGGACAGGGGGTTCAGCCCCAGCATTTT.

The J gene is TRBJ2-4, the V gene TRBV2; D might be TRBD2 (5 bases). CDR3 size: 15 residues. The V end lost 2 bases, the J end lost 8 bases, and 16 bases lay between the germline ends. Per the germline V gene, CDR1 is SNHLY and CDR2 is FYNNEI. This chain's CDR3 is CASSEMNLAIDIQYF. CDR3 DNA: TGTGCCAGCAGTGAAATGAACCTAGCCATTGACATTCAGTACTTC.

This chain links TRBV7-2 with TRBJ2-7, with TRBD2 matching 13 bases. With 1 base clipped from V and 2 bases from J, the junction kept 5 bases outside the gene matches. CDR1 and CDR2 (germline): SGHTA, FQGNSA. This CDR3 is 17 amino acids long. CDR3 sequence reads: CASSLEGLAGPAYEQYF. The CDR3, as DNA: TGTGCCAGCAGCTTAGAGGGACTAGCGGGACCAGCCTACGAGCAGTACTTC.

The chain couples TRBV9 to TRBJ2-1, with 12 bases aligning to TRBD2. The CDR3 has 18 residues. CDR1 and CDR2 (germline): SGDLS, YYNGEE. Germline trimming cut 3 bases from V and 4 bases from J; bases unmatched to any gene: 11. The CDR3 DNA reads as TGTGCCAGCAGCGCCCCTAGCGGGAGGGCCCTACGTTACAATGAGCAGTTCTTC. Translating gives CASSAPSGRALRYNEQFF.

The chain has TRBV20-1 and TRBJ2-1, with D hard to call. The CDR3 runs to 11 residues. The V and J ends lost 7 bases and 4 bases respectively, with 8 bases between them. Germline values: CDR1 DFQATT, CDR2 SNEGSKA (reference sequence). The CDR3 DNA follows: TGCAGTGGCGCCGTGTACAATGAGCAGTTCTTC. This gives the protein CSGAVYNEQFF.

The chain has TRBV19 and TRBJ2-3, with 9 bases that match TRBD2. The CDR3 is 14 amino acids. Germline loops: CDR1 LNHDA, CDR2 SQIVND (reference sequence). J gave up 3 bases and V 9 bases, and 7 bases lay outside the gene matches. The CDR3 loop reads CASASAGGTDTQYF. The DNA of the CDR3 is TGTGCCAGCGCGAGTGCGGGAGGGACAGATACGCAGTATTTT.

The chain has TRBV27 and TRBJ1-5, with D hard to call. Germline lookup yields CDR1 MNHEY and CDR2 SMNVEV (reference sequence). The CDR3 has 13 residues. V was pared by 5 bases and J by 6 bases, with 11 bases between. CDR3 protein: CASSRGTSQPQHF. CDR3 DNA: TGTGCCAGCAGTCGGGGAACCAGTCAGCCCCAGCATTTT.

The chain joins TRBV29-1 to TRBJ2-3; D not resolved. CDR1 and CDR2 (germline): SQVTM, ANQGSEA. V lost 5 bases and J 1 base, leaving 7 bases between the germline ends. CDR3 length: 12 residues. The CDR3 here is CSVWLRTDTQYF. CDR3 nucleotide sequence: TGCAGCGTTTGGCTGCGCACAGATACGCAGTATTTT.

The chain carries TRBV6-1 and TRBJ1-4, with D perhaps matching TRBD1 (6 bases). V lost 6 bases and J 8 bases, leaving 19 bases between the germline ends. This CDR3 is built from 15 residues. CDR1 and CDR2 (germline): MNHNS, SASEGT. CDR3 loop: CASSLFRGIPEKLFF. The CDR3 nucleotides read TGTGCCAGCAGCCTCTTCAGGGGCATCCCCGAAAAACTGTTTTTT.

The chain uses TRBV27 and TRBJ1-2; D is perhaps TRBD1 (6 bases). The CDR3 runs 14 residues. V lost 8 bases, J lost 5 bases, and 18 bases lay in between. Germline V CDR1 and CDR2: MNHEY, SMNVEV (reference sequence). The CDR3, as DNA: TGTGCCAGCGGATGGCAGGGGAATAGATATGGCTACACCTTC. Translation gives CASGWQGNRYGYTF.

The chain has TRBV4-1 and TRBJ1-2; no firm D call. Trimming removed 1 base from V and 1 base from J, with 7 bases in between. CDR3 size: 14 residues. CDR1 is MGHRA and CDR2 is YSYEKL in the germline V gene. The CDR3 reads CASSQGELNYGYTF. CDR3 DNA: TGCGCCAGCAGCCAAGGGGAGCTTAACTATGGCTACACCTTC.

The chain couples TRBV7-2 to TRBJ1-1, with 7 bases that match TRBD1. The trim removed 2 bases at V and 4 bases at J, leaving 1 base unmatched. Germline values: CDR1 SGHTA, CDR2 FQGNSA. The CDR3 contains 13 residues. The CDR3, as DNA: TGTGCCAGCAGCTTAACAGGGGTCACTGAAGCTTTCTTT. Protein sequence: CASSLTGVTEAFF. The whole variable domain, remainder taken from reference TRBV7-2 and TRBJ1-1, is GAGVSQSPSNKVTEKGKDVELRCDPISGHTALYWYRQSLGQGLEFLIYFQGNSAPDKSGLPSDRFSAERTGGSVSTLTIQRTQQEDSAVYLCASSLTGVTEAFFGQGTRLTVV.

The chain has TRBV6-1 and TRBJ1-2; TRBD1 matches 7 bases. CDR1 MNHNS and CDR2 SASEGT come from the germline V gene. The CDR3 sequence is 14 residues long. Losses at the gene ends were 3 bases for V and 8 bases for J; bases not matched to a gene: 9. The CDR3: CASSEKGQFQGYTF. DNA for the CDR3: TGTGCCAGCAGTGAGAAGGGACAGTTTCAAGGCTACACCTTC.

This sequence joins TRBV18 and TRBJ2-7; unclear D gene. CDR3 length: 17 amino acids. V lost 3 bases and J 5 bases, leaving 23 bases between the germline ends. Per the germline V gene, CDR1 is KGHSH and CDR2 is LQKENI. DNA for the CDR3: TGTGCCAGCTCACCCTTACCCCTACTTAGTGCTGAGGACGAGCAGTACTTC. Residues: CASSPLPLLSAEDEQYF.

The chain uses TRBV27 and TRBJ2-3; unclear D gene. The CDR3 is 15 residues long. Germline-derived CDR1 and CDR2 are MNHEY and SMNVEV (reference sequence). V lost 4 bases to trimming and J lost 6 bases, with 17 bases between them. The CDR3 region has the DNA TGTGCCAGCAGTTCCCCGGGTAGTCTTGAGGATACGCAGTATTTT. It codes for CASSSPGSLEDTQYF.

The chain links TRBV10-3 to TRBJ2-3; TRBD2 is a possible D gene (5 bases). V was cut by 4 bases and J by 3 bases, with 14 bases left in between. Germline loops: CDR1 ENHRY, CDR2 SYGVKD. The CDR3 length is 15 residues. The CDR3 sequence is CAISVSGFGTDTQYF. The CDR3 coding sequence is TGTGCCATCAGTGTATCGGGGTTCGGGACAGATACGCAGTATTTT.

The V gene is TRBV27, the J gene TRBJ2-7; 8 bases agree with TRBD2. The CDR3 has 15 residues. V gave up 3 bases and J gave up 3 bases; unmatched junction bases: 7. The germline V gene encodes CDR1 MNHEY and CDR2 SMNVEV (reference sequence). The CDR3 loop is CASSLSEAGVYEQYF. DNA for the CDR3: TGTGCCAGCAGTTTGTCTGAAGCGGGAGTCTACGAGCAGTACTTC.

The rearrangement links TRBV7-6 to TRBJ1-1; D may be TRBD1 (5 bases). Germline-derived CDR1 and CDR2 are SGHVS and FNYEAQ. V shed 0 bases and J shed 0 bases, with 11 bases lying between them. The CDR3 is made up of 16 amino acids. CDR3 loop: CASSLAEGRLNTEAFF. The CDR3 region has the DNA TGTGCCAGCAGCTTAGCGGAGGGACGGCTGAACACTGAAGCTTTCTTT.

V is TRBV6-1 and J is TRBJ1-5, with D possibly being TRBD1 (5 bases). Germline V gene sequence: CDR1 MNHNS, CDR2 SASEGT. The length of the CDR3 is 18 residues. Between the trimmed V and J ends, which lost 0 bases and 0 bases, there was a span of 15 bases. In nucleotides, the CDR3 is TGTGCCAGCAGTGAAGCGTTCACGCGACAGTATAGCAATCAGCCCCAGCATTTT. Translating gives CASSEAFTRQYSNQPQHF.

V and J are TRBV2 and TRBJ2-2; TRBD2 agrees at 8 bases. V was pared by 3 bases and J by 6 bases, with 6 bases of the junction left unmatched. Germline assignment: CDR1 SNHLY and CDR2 FYNNEI. The CDR3 is made up of 15 amino acids. The CDR3 loop reads CASSEDLAGSGELFF. The CDR3 DNA is TGTGCCAGCAGTGAGGATTTAGCGGGGTCCGGGGAGCTGTTTTTT.

The chain is built from TRBV2 and TRBJ2-1; maybe TRBD1 (6 bases). The CDR3 extends over 14 amino acids. Germline V gene lookup returns CDR1 SNHLY and CDR2 FYNNEI. V was clipped by 5 bases and J by 7 bases, with 15 bases between them. The CDR3 DNA sequence: TGTGCCAGCAGTACAGGGAATAGGGGGAATGAGCAGTTCTTC. Protein product: CASSTGNRGNEQFF.

The J gene is TRBJ2-7, the V gene TRBV27, with a weak D call TRBD2 (6 bases). The V gene lost 5 bases and the J gene lost 1 base, with 12 bases spanning the gap. Germline CDR1 and CDR2: MNHEY and SMNVEV (reference sequence). The CDR3 extends over 14 amino acids. The CDR3, as DNA: TGTGCCAGCAGTCCCGGGACTCAATCCTACGAGCAGTACTTC. It is translated as CASSPGTQSYEQYF.

The chain uses TRBV28 and TRBJ1-3; 7 nucleotides agree with TRBD1. Germline V gene data show CDR1 as MDHEN and CDR2 as SYDVKM. V trimming: 6 bases; J trimming: 3 bases; junction bases outside the gene matches: 8. CDR3 length: 15 residues. The CDR3 region has the DNA TGTGCCAGCAGCCCGGGCAGGGGGTATGGAAACACCATATATTTT. It yields the protein CASSPGRGYGNTIYF.

The V gene is TRBV5-5, the J gene TRBJ2-5, with a tentative D call TRBD2 (5 bases). Germline V lookup: CDR1 SGHKS, CDR2 YYEKEE (reference sequence). The V end was cut by 4 bases, the J end by 0 bases, with 13 bases between. CDR3 size: 15 residues. CDR3 in DNA: TGTGCCAGCAGCCCGGGTCACGGGAACCAAGAGACCCAGTACTTC. Its translation: CASSPGHGNQETQYF.

The table lists this clone with a count of one. The chain carries TRBV15 and TRBJ1-2; D gene unclear. V was clipped by 5 bases and J by 5 bases, with 27 bases between them. CDR3 length: 18 amino acids. Germline CDR1 and CDR2: LNHNV and YYDKDF (reference sequence). CDR3 amino acids: CATSAPREVGSLLYGYTF. In nucleotides, the CDR3 is TGTGCCACCAGCGCCCCGAGGGAGGTCGGCTCGCTACTTTATGGCTACACCTTC.

This clone was found once. The V call is TRBV6-1, the J call TRBJ2-2; tentative D call: TRBD1 (6 bases). Germline loops: CDR1 MNHNS, CDR2 SASEGT. Trimming pared 2 bases from V and 5 bases from J, leaving 9 bases between. The CDR3 is 14 residues long. The CDR3, as DNA: TGTGCCAGCAGTGAAATGGGGGCTACCGGGGAGCTGTTTTTT. Amino acids: CASSEMGATGELFF.

The chain uses TRBV20-1 and TRBJ2-7, with unresolved D. Per the germline V gene, CDR1 is DFQATT and CDR2 is SNEGSKA (reference sequence). CDR3 length: 11 residues. V was pared by 5 bases and J by 7 bases, with 12 bases between. The CDR3 loop reads CSAGDLREQYF. In nucleotides, the CDR3 is TGCAGTGCTGGCGACTTGAGGGAGCAGTACTTC.

The chain couples TRBV29-1 to TRBJ2-7, with D perhaps matching TRBD2 (6 bases). CDR1 and CDR2 (germline): SQVTM, ANQGSEA. There are 16 residues in the CDR3. The V end was cut by 6 bases, the J end by 7 bases, with 28 bases between. CDR3 residues: CSVDMRGRDIFYEQYF. For the CDR3, the DNA is TGCAGCGTGGACATGAGAGGGCGGGATATTTTTTATGAGCAGTACTTC.

The chain employs TRBV6-1 and TRBJ1-3; D uncertain. The CDR3 has 13 amino acids. Germline V gene sequence: CDR1 MNHNS, CDR2 SASEGT. The V end was cut by 8 bases, the J end by 0 bases, with 8 bases between. CDR3: CASGLVSGNTIYF. The CDR3 nucleotides read TGTGCCAGCGGGCTGGTCTCTGGAAACACCATATATTTT.